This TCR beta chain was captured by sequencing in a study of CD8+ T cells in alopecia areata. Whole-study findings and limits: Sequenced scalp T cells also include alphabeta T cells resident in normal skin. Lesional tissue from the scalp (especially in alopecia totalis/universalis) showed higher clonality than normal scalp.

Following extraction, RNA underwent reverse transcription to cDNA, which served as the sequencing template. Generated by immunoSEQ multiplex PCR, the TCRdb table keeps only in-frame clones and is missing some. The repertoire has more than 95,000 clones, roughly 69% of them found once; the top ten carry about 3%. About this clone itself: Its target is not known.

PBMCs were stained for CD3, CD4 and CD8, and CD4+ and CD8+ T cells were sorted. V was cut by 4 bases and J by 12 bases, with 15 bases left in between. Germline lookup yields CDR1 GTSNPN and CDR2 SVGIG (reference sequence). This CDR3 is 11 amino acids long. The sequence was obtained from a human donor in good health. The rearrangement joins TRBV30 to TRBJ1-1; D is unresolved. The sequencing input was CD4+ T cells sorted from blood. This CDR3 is CAWTYRGGPFF. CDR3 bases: TGTGCCTGGACCTACCGGGGAGGGCCTTTCTTT. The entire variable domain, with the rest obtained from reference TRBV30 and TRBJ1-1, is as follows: SQTIHQWPATLVQPVGSPLSLECTVEGTSNPNLYWYRQAAGRGLQLLFYSVGIGQISSEVPQNLSASRPQDRQFILSSKKLLLSDSGFYLCAWTYRGGPFFGQGTRLTVV.